The clone carrying this TCR beta chain was observed once. Antigen unknown. The data were obtained in a study of glioma-infiltrating T cells after dendritic cell vaccination. Study as a whole: Dendritic cell vaccination trial patients had either newly diagnosed or recurrent glioblastoma.

Input was 2 ug genomic DNA, or all available if less. Amplification used 60 V beta primers and 13 J beta primers. Assay used: immunoSEQ multiplex PCR; TCRdb lists only in-frame clones, some missing. The sample has about 64,000 clones; approximately 85% are singletons. Whole-study findings and limits: Patients with more pretreatment TILs had longer time to progression and survival.

The V end was cut by 2 bases, the J end by 1 base, with 6 bases between. Germline CDR1 SGDLS, CDR2 YYNGEE. This CDR3 has 13 residues. V and J are TRBV9 and TRBJ1-1; weak D call: TRBD1 (5 bases). The sequence came from a human donor with glioblastoma. Sequencing used blood, obtained before dendritic cell vaccination. The CDR3 region is CASSVTGNTEAFF. CDR3 bases: TGTGCCAGCAGCGTTACAGGGAACACTGAAGCTTTCTTT.